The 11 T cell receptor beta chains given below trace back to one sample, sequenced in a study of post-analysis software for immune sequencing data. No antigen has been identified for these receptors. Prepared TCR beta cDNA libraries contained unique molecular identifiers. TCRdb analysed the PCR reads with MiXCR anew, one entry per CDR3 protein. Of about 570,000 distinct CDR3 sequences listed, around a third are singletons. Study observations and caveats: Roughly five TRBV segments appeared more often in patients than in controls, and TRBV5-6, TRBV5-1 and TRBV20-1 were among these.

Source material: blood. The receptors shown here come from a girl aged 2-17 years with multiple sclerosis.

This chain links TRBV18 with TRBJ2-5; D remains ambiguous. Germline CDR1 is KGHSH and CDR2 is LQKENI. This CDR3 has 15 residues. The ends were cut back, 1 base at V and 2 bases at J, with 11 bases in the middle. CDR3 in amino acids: CASSPQFQNQETQYF. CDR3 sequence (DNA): TGTGCCAGCTCACCACAGTTCCAGAATCAAGAGACCCAGTACTTC.

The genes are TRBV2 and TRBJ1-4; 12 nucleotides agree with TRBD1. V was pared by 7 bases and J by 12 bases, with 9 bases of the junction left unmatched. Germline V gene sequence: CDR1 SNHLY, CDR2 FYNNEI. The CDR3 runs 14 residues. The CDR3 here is CASIGTGGPGELFF. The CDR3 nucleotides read TGTGCCAGCATTGGGACAGGGGGCCCTGGGGAACTGTTTTTT.

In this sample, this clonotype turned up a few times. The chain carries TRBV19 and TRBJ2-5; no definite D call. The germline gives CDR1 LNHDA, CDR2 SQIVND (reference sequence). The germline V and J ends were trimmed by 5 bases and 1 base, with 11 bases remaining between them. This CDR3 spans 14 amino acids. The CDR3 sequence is CASSEWGTQETQYF. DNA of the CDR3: TGTGCCAGTAGTGAGTGGGGAACCCAAGAGACCCAGTACTTC.

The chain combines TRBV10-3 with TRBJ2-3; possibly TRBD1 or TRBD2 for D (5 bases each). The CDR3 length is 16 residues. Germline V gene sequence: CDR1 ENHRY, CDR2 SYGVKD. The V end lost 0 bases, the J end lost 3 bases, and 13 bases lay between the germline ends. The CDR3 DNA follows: TGTGCCATCAGTGAGTCAAAGGGGACGGGTACAGATACGCAGTATTTT. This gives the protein CAISESKGTGTDTQYF.

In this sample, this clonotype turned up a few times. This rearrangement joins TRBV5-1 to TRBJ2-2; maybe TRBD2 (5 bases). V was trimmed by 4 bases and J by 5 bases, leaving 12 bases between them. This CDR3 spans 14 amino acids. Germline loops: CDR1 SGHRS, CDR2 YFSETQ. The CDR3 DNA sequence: TGCGCCAGCAGCCTCCAGACGGGGACCGGGGAGCTGTTTTTT. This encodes CASSLQTGTGELFF.

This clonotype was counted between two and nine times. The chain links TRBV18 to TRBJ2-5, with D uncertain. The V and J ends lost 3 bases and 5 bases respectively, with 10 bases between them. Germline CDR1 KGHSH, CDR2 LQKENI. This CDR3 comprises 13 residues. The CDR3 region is CASSPRLGETQYF. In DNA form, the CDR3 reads TGTGCCAGCTCACCTCGCCTGGGGGAGACCCAGTACTTC.

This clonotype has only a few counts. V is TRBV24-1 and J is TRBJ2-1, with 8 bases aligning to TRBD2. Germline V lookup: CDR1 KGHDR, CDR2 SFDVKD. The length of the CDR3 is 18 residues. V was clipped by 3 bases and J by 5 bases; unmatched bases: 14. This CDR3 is CATSDPSKTGLGDNEQFF. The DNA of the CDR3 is TGTGCCACCAGTGATCCCTCTAAGACGGGACTAGGGGACAATGAGCAGTTCTTC.

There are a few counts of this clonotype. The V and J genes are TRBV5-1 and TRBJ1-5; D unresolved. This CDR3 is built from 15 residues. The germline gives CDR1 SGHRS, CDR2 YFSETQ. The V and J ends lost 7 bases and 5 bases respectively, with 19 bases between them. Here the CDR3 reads CASSPSGFDDQPQHF. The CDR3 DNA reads TGCGCCAGCTCCCCCTCGGGGTTTGACGATCAGCCCCAGCATTTT.

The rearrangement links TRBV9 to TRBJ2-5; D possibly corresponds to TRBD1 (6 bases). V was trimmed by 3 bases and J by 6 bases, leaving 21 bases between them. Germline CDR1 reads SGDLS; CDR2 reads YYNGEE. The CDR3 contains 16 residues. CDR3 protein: CASSGVLAGERQTQYF. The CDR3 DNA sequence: TGTGCCAGCAGCGGGGTTTTGGCAGGGGAGAGGCAGACCCAGTACTTC.

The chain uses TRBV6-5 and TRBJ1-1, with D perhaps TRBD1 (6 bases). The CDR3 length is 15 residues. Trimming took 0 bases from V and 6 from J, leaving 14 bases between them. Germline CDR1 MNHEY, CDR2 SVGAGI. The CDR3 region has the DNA TGTGCCAGCAGTTACTCGATACAGGGAATCCCTGAAGCTTTCTTT. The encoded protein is CASSYSIQGIPEAFF.

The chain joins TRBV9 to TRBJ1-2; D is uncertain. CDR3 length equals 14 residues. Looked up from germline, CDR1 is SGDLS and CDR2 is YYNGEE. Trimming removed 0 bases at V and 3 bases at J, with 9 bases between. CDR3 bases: TGTGCCAGCAGCGTAGTGTCCGCGCACTATGGCTACACCTTC. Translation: CASSVVSAHYGYTF. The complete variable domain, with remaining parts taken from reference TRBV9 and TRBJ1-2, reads DSGVTQTPKHLITATGQRVTLRCSPRSGDLSVYWYQQSLDQGLQFLIQYYNGEERAKGNILERFSAQQFPDLHSELNLSSLELGDSALYFCASSVVSAHYGYTFGSGTRLTVV.